This TCR beta chain was captured in a study of CD8+ T cells in alopecia areata. Study in general: For 6 to 18 months, tofacitinib was taken, and 6 months off drug followed. Notes on the study in general: When scalp samples are sequenced, resident alphabeta T cells of normal skin are also captured. Researchers report lesional scalp, most notably alopecia totalis/universalis, outstripped normal scalp in clonality.

In the case of this clone: Its antigen remains unidentified.

Both peripheral blood and punch biopsies of lesional scalp skin were obtained from patients who had alopecia areata. Once RNA had been extracted, it was reverse transcribed into cDNA to act as the sequencing template. Method: immunoSEQ multiplex PCR; TCRdb's copy keeps in-frame clones and lacks some. The sample has fewer than 250,000 clones, more than 45% seen once. This CDR3 has 15 amino acids. Between the trimmed V and J ends, which lost 2 bases and 2 bases, there was a span of 12 bases. The germline CDR1 and CDR2 sequences are SGHTA and FQGNSA. The receptor was derived from a human donor with alopecia areata. The source material was CD4+ T cells sorted from blood, sampled at week 0. The V gene is TRBV7-2, the J gene TRBJ1-1; D is unresolved. CDR3 in amino acids: CASSLRPSSNTEAFF. In DNA form, the CDR3 reads TGTGCCAGCAGCTTACGCCCCAGTAGTAACACTGAAGCTTTCTTT.